This T cell receptor beta chain was identified during a study of cytomegalovirus exposure and HLA in healthy donors. In the PCR, 60 Vbeta and 13 Jbeta primers were used. Profiled with immunoSEQ multiplex PCR; TCRdb holds only in-frame clones, not every one. There are around 190,000 clones in the sample; around 79% occur only once, and about 0.5% lies in the top ten. V shed 0 bases, J shed 6 bases, and the junction held 6 bases outside the gene matches. This CDR3 spans 16 amino acids. CDR1 is LNHDA, CDR2 SQIVND, per germline (reference sequence). Study-wide results and caveats: In a later analysis, the majority of CMV-associated beta chains seemingly showed HLA restriction. In a later analysis, about 17,000 TCR beta sequences were associated with HLA alleles at 0.05 false discovery rate. The study reported that TCR beta sequences accurately predicted HLA-A and HLA-B alleles in most subjects.

A note on this clone: No antigen is known for it.

The sequenced sample was PBMCs. The chain employs TRBV19 and TRBJ2-2; 8 positions agree with TRBD1. This receptor was identified in a woman aged 45-65 years in good health and CMV-seronegative. CDR3 in DNA: TGTGCCAGTAGTATAGACGACAGGGGTGCTGCCGGGGAGCTGTTTTTT. Amino acid sequence: CASSIDDRGAAGELFF. Filled out from reference TRBV19 and TRBJ2-2, the complete variable domain reads DGGITQSPKYLFRKEGQNVTLSCEQNLNHDAMYWYRQDPGQGLRLIYYSQIVNDFQKGDIAEGYSVSREKKESFPLTVTSAQKNPTAFYLCASSIDDRGAAGELFFGEGSRLTVL.